This T cell receptor beta chain was found in a study of blood T cells in healthy people across ages. General study findings and limits: Diversity of TCR beta per million T cells declined in a roughly linear way with age.

The CDR3 loop spans 18 amino acids. V trimming: 1 base; J trimming: 5 bases; junction bases outside the gene matches: 16. The germline V gene has CDR1 MNHNS and CDR2 SASEGT. A second PCR, run for 7 to 11 cycles, used a sample-barcoded 5' primer plus a J-beta primer mix. TCRdb processed the 5' RACE reads anew with MiXCR; each CDR3 protein has one entry. This table has 1.5 million to 2 million distinct CDR3 sequences, about 50% appearing once. Comment on this clonotype: What it recognizes is unknown.

The source material was blood. The chain combines TRBV6-1 with TRBJ2-5; 7 bases match TRBD2. The sequence derives from a woman in her thirties or forties in good health. The CDR3 coding sequence is TGTGCCAGCAGTGAAGAATCGTTTATGGAACTAGCGCGGGAGACCCAGTACTTC. It yields the protein CASSEESFMELARETQYF.